Included here is one T cell receptor beta chain sequence, with context. Its antigen is not identified. The method was immunoSEQ multiplex PCR; TCRdb's version includes in-frame clones alone and lacks a portion of them. The table includes 20,000 to 25,000 clones, 70% to 90% detected once. The sample originates from a study of OX40 agonist ivuxolimab in advanced cancers. The wider study: While on treatment, patients had intravenous ivuxolimab at 0.01 to 10 mg/kg every 2 weeks. Notes on the study in general: Relative to CD4+ cells, CD8+ T cells on average had more expanded clones. No determination was made of the antigen specificity of the expanded peripheral T cells. Low normalized T-cell clonal expansion also characterized some of the nonresponders.

The CDR3 totals 15 residues. CDR1 is ENHRY and CDR2 is SYGVKD in the germline V gene. The germline V and J ends were trimmed by 2 bases and 0 bases, with 10 bases remaining between them. This sequence originates from an adult with an advanced solid tumor such as melanoma, head and neck, liver or kidney cancer. This sample comprised CD4+ or CD8+ T cells sorted from blood, obtained in a trial of the OX40 agonist ivuxolimab. The chain joins TRBV10-3 to TRBJ1-1; no clear D. The CDR3: CAISELARMNTEAFF. DNA of the CDR3: TGTGCCATCAGTGAGCTCGCCAGGATGAACACTGAAGCTTTCTTT.